A single sample gave rise to the 27 T cell receptor beta chains below, sequenced in a study of response to subunit inactivated influenza vaccine. TCRdb passed the RT-PCR reads through MiXCR, listing each CDR3 protein once. Of roughly 700,000 distinct CDR3 sequences detected, around 13% appear once; the ten largest clones hold around 6.5%. This specimen was PBMCs from blood, taken 14 days before vaccination. The source is a man in his fifties who received an inactivated influenza vaccine.

The chain joins TRBV6-1 to TRBJ2-7; 12 nucleotides agree with TRBD2. The V and J ends lost 6 bases and 3 bases, in that order; junction bases with no gene match: 18. Germline CDR1 is MNHNS and CDR2 is SASEGT. CDR3 length equals 19 residues. This chain's CDR3 is CASSPLKLFRGLAGYEQYF. CDR3 coding DNA: TGTGCCAGCAGCCCTTTAAAGCTTTTTCGGGGACTAGCGGGCTACGAGCAGTACTTC.

In this sample, this clonotype turned up a few times. The V call is TRBV20-1, the J call TRBJ2-2, with D perhaps assigned TRBD1 or TRBD2 (5 bases each). Germline CDR1 DFQATT, CDR2 SNEGSKA (reference sequence). Trimming removed 6 bases at V and 9 bases at J, with 20 bases between. The CDR3 sequence is 14 residues long. The CDR3 region has the DNA TGCAGTGCAATTACCGGGGCCTCTTCTCGGGAGCTGTTTTTT. Its protein product is CSAITGASSRELFF.

This clonotype showed up just a few times. The chain links TRBV9 to TRBJ2-3; weak D call: TRBD2 (5 bases). CDR3 length equals 15 residues. CDR1 and CDR2 (germline): SGDLS, YYNGEE. Trimming removed 0 bases from V and 4 bases from J, with 12 bases in between. CDR3 DNA sequence: TGTGCCAGCAGCGTAGGAGGGTGGGGTCCAGATACGCAGTATTTT. It encodes CASSVGGWGPDTQYF.

The rearrangement links TRBV7-8 to TRBJ2-1; 11 positions agree with TRBD2. The trim removed 5 bases at V and 1 base at J, leaving 7 bases unmatched. CDR3 length: 17 residues. Germline CDR1 is SGHVS and CDR2 is FQNEAQ. Here the CDR3 reads CASSNNSGRASYNEQFF. CDR3 bases: TGTGCCAGCAGCAATAATAGCGGGAGGGCTTCCTACAATGAGCAGTTCTTC. The whole variable domain, remainder taken from reference TRBV7-8 and TRBJ2-1, is GAGVSQSPRYKVAKRGQDVALRCDPISGHVSLFWYQQALGQGPEFLTYFQNEAQLDKSGLPSDRFFAERPEGSVSTLKIQRTQQEDSAVYLCASSNNSGRASYNEQFFGPGTRLTVL.

This clonotype appeared once. The chain is built from TRBV7-9 and TRBJ2-7; 7 nucleotides match TRBD2. The CDR3 spans 15 residues. Trimming at V came to 3 bases and at J to 1 base, leaving 6 bases not matched to a gene. Germline V CDR1 and CDR2: SEHNR, FQNEAQ (reference sequence). CDR3 coding DNA: TGTGCCAGCAGCTTTAGCGCTAGCGGTTCCTACGAGCAGTACTTC. Translation: CASSFSASGSYEQYF.

This clonotype is a singleton in its sample. The chain recombines TRBV30 with TRBJ2-6; D remains unclear. Germline CDR1 reads GTSNPN; CDR2 reads SVGIG (reference sequence). V lost 3 bases to trimming and J lost 0 bases, with 6 bases between them. The length of the CDR3 is 14 residues. CDR3 sequence reads: CAWRSYSGANVLTF. The CDR3 bases are TGTGCCTGGAGGTCGTACTCTGGGGCCAACGTCCTGACTTTC.

CDR3 residues: CASSPGTGFYQPQHF. The CDR3 DNA sequence: TGTGCCAGCAGCCCCGGGACAGGGTTCTATCAGCCCCAGCATTTT. The chain uses TRBV9 and TRBJ1-5, with 9 bases aligning to TRBD1. This CDR3 is 15 amino acids long. Germline-derived CDR1 and CDR2 are SGDLS and YYNGEE. The trim removed 4 bases at V and 5 bases at J, leaving 7 bases unmatched. The whole variable domain, filled in from reference TRBV9 and TRBJ1-5, reads DSGVTQTPKHLITATGQRVTLRCSPRSGDLSVYWYQQSLDQGLQFLIQYYNGEERAKGNILERFSAQQFPDLHSELNLSSLELGDSALYFCASSPGTGFYQPQHFGDGTRLSIL.

The rearrangement links TRBV10-2 to TRBJ2-6; 9 bases are shared with TRBD1. Looked up from germline, CDR1 is WSHSY and CDR2 is SAAADI. The V and J ends lost 5 bases and 0 bases, in that order; junction bases with no gene match: 5. The CDR3 is 17 residues long. This chain's CDR3 is CASSRTGDSSGANVLTF. The CDR3 DNA follows: TGCGCCAGCAGTAGGACAGGGGATAGCTCTGGGGCCAACGTCCTGACTTTC.

This clonotype was counted between two and nine times. This chain links TRBV5-6 with TRBJ2-2; the match to TRBD2 covers 13 bases. Germline loops: CDR1 SGHDT, CDR2 YYEEEE. Trimming took 2 bases from V and 7 from J; bases not matched to a gene: 5. The CDR3 consists of 16 residues. In nucleotides, the CDR3 is TGTGCCAGCAGCTTCCTACTAGCGGGAGGGAACGGGGAGCTGTTTTTT. Translation gives CASSFLLAGGNGELFF.

This clonotype appeared a few times. V is TRBV5-1 and J is TRBJ2-5; perhaps D is TRBD1 or TRBD2 (6 bases each). Germline V gene data show CDR1 as SGHRS and CDR2 as YFSETQ. Trimming took off 3 bases at V and 2 bases at J, with 14 bases between the two ends. The CDR3 runs to 15 residues. DNA for the CDR3: TGCGCCAGCAGCTGGAGGGGGGATTTACAAGAGACCCAGTACTTC. Protein product: CASSWRGDLQETQYF.

The V gene is TRBV29-1, the J gene TRBJ2-5; either TRBD1 or TRBD2 may fit D (5 bases each). The CDR3 length is 14 residues. The V gene's germline CDR1 is SQVTM and CDR2 ANQGSEA. The ends were cut back, 3 bases at V and 5 bases at J, with 16 bases in the middle. The CDR3 DNA sequence: TGCAGCGTTGATCGCTCAGGGAGTTCGGAGACCCAGTACTTC. As protein: CSVDRSGSSETQYF.

To note about this clonotype: A much more abundant neighbour one base away suggests this may be a read error. It is likely a read error, because the conserved phenylalanine at the end of the CDR3 is missing. V gene TRBV9 combines with J gene TRBJ2-7, with 11 positions matching TRBD2. The V segment lost 3 bases and the J segment 2 bases; nucleotides outside the gene matches: 10. Germline CDR1 SGDLS, CDR2 YYNGEE. The CDR3 contains 17 residues. For the CDR3, the DNA is TGTGCCAGCAGCGGAAGGGGGCTAGCGGGGGGCCCCTACGAGCAGTACTAC. The encoded protein is CASSGRGLAGGPYEQYY.

The chain recombines TRBV10-3 with TRBJ2-6; 7 bases are a match to TRBD1. V lost 7 bases, J lost 0 bases, and 9 bases stayed unmatched. CDR3 size: 17 residues. Germline V gene lookup returns CDR1 ENHRY and CDR2 SYGVKD. The CDR3: CAITPGQRFSGANVLTF. The CDR3 nucleotides read TGTGCCATCACCCCGGGACAGCGCTTCTCTGGGGCCAACGTCCTGACTTTC.

This clonotype was found a few times. The chain recombines TRBV25-1 with TRBJ2-2; D remains ambiguous. The V end was cut by 6 bases, the J end by 1 base, with 9 bases between. This CDR3 is built from 14 residues. Germline-derived CDR1 and CDR2 are MGHDK and SYGVNS. DNA of the CDR3: TGTGCCAGCAGGAACGTCGGGAACACCGGGGAGCTGTTTTTT. Protein product: CASRNVGNTGELFF. Together with reference TRBV25-1 and TRBJ2-2, the CDR3 gives the full variable domain: EADIYQTPRYLVIGTGKKITLECSQTMGHDKMYWYQQDPGMELHLIHYSYGVNSTEKGDLSSESTVSRIRTEHFPLTLESARPSHTSQYLCASRNVGNTGELFFGEGSRLTVL.

This clonotype was detected only a few times. Its ends do not fully match the called genes, so a read error is possible. The chain uses TRBV28 and TRBJ2-7; D might be TRBD1 (6 bases). Germline V gene data show CDR1 as MDHEN and CDR2 as SYDVKM. CDR3 length equals 16 residues. For the CDR3, the DNA is TGTGCCAGCAACAAGCCTGGGACACCTTCCAGCTACGAGCGGTACTTC. It yields the protein CASNKPGTPSSYERYF.

There are a few counts of this clonotype. The genes are TRBV5-1 and TRBJ2-1, with 8 bases matching TRBD1. Unmatched junction bases numbered 5, after V lost 8 bases and J lost 1 base. The CDR3 length is 14 residues. CDR1 is SGHRS and CDR2 is YFSETQ in the germline V gene. The CDR3 DNA is TGCGCCAGTAGGACAGGGCCATCCTACAATGAGCAGTTCTTC. Translation: CASRTGPSYNEQFF.

The J gene is TRBJ1-4, the V gene TRBV7-2, with a tentative D call TRBD1 (5 bases). The CDR3 is 14 amino acids. The ends were cut back, 5 bases at V and 7 bases at J, with 14 bases in the middle. Looked up from germline, CDR1 is SGHTA and CDR2 is FQGNSA. CDR3 in DNA: TGTGCCAGCAGCCCCCGGGGGGGGATTGAAAAACTGTTTTTT. It yields the protein CASSPRGGIEKLFF.

This clonotype was counted at least ten times. The chain combines TRBV2 with TRBJ1-5; 7 bases match TRBD1. V shed 1 base and J 6 bases; nucleotides not matched to a gene: 3. The V gene's germline CDR1 is SNHLY and CDR2 FYNNEI. CDR3 size: 14 residues. Here the CDR3 reads CASSEVGGGQPQHF. CDR3 DNA sequence: TGTGCCAGCAGTGAAGTAGGGGGCGGTCAGCCCCAGCATTTT.

The CDR3 DNA follows: TGCAGTGCTAGAGACCCACGGGGAGGGGAGAGGGGGGCCAAAAACATTCAGTACTTC. As protein: CSARDPRGGERGAKNIQYF. The V gene is TRBV20-1, the J gene TRBJ2-4; a weak D match, TRBD2 (7 bases). This CDR3 has 19 residues. Trimming stripped 0 bases from V and 1 base from J, with 22 bases between. Per the germline V gene, CDR1 is DFQATT and CDR2 is SNEGSKA (reference sequence).

The genes are TRBV12-3 or TRBV12-4 and TRBJ2-2, with D hard to call. Between the trimmed V and J ends, which lost 4 bases and 1 base, there was a span of 4 bases. This CDR3 is built from 13 residues. The DNA for the CDR3 is TGTGCCAGCAGTTGGCAGAACACCGGGGAGCTGTTTTTT. Translation gives CASSWQNTGELFF.

This clonotype was seen a few times. The rearrangement links TRBV7-2 to TRBJ1-1, with 7 bases that match TRBD1. Germline lookup yields CDR1 SGHTA and CDR2 FQGNSA. V trimming: 4 bases; J trimming: 0 bases; junction bases outside the gene matches: 5. This CDR3 is built from 15 residues. The CDR3 DNA is TGTGCCAGCAGCTCCCAGGGGGGCATGAACACTGAAGCTTTCTTT. The encoded protein is CASSSQGGMNTEAFF.

This clonotype was picked up a small number of times. The chain uses TRBV11-2 and TRBJ2-1, with D possibly being TRBD2 (6 bases). V was clipped by 1 base and J by 12 bases, with 19 bases between them. This CDR3 spans 15 amino acids. The germline V gene encodes CDR1 SGHAT and CDR2 FQNNGV. The DNA of the CDR3 is TGTGCCAGCAGCTTAGGTCGGTGGTTAGCGGTTGGGCAGTTCTTC. It encodes CASSLGRWLAVGQFF.

V gene TRBV7-3 combines with J gene TRBJ2-3; D may match TRBD1 or TRBD2 (5 bases each). This CDR3 spans 17 amino acids. Germline V gene lookup returns CDR1 SGHTA and CDR2 FQGTGA. Trimming cost V 5 bases and J 6 bases, with 24 bases left between them. The CDR3 sequence: CASSPSGHLDADDTQYF. The CDR3 DNA follows: TGTGCCAGCAGCCCAAGCGGACACCTCGATGCGGACGATACGCAGTATTTT.

With respect to this clonotype: At one end, the junction sequence differs from germline, possibly due to a read error. The chain carries TRBV6-2 or TRBV6-3 and TRBJ2-5; the D is unclear. Per the germline V gene, CDR1 is MNHEY and CDR2 is SVGEGT. The CDR3 is 12 amino acids. The CDR3 is CASCYSWETQYF. Here the CDR3 DNA reads TGTGCCAGCTGTTACTCGTGGGAGACCCAGTACTTC.

This clonotype occurred a few times. This chain joins TRBV3-1 and TRBJ2-7; the D call may be TRBD1 or TRBD2 (5 bases each). The CDR3 has 19 residues. Germline V lookup: CDR1 LGHDT, CDR2 YNNKEL (reference sequence). Trimming pared 2 bases from V and 0 bases from J, leaving 23 bases between. The CDR3 coding sequence is TGTGCCAGCAGCCAACCATCTATTGACGGGACGTTCCTCTCCTACGAGCAGTACTTC. The encoded protein is CASSQPSIDGTFLSYEQYF.

There are a few counts of this clonotype. The genes are TRBV20-1 and TRBJ1-5, with a weak D call TRBD1 (6 bases). V shed 3 bases and J shed 7 bases, with 13 bases lying between them. CDR3 length: 13 amino acids. The germline CDR1 and CDR2 sequences are DFQATT and SNEGSKA (reference sequence). The CDR3 nucleotides are TGCAGTGCTAGTGGGGGGGCGCAGCAGCCCCAGCATTTT. This translates into CSASGGAQQPQHF.

This sequence joins TRBV6-5 and TRBJ2-3; D might be TRBD2 (6 bases). Deletions cut 0 bases from V and 4 bases from J, with 14 bases between. CDR3 length equals 16 residues. Germline CDR1 reads MNHEY; CDR2 reads SVGAGI. Here the CDR3 DNA reads TGTGCCAGCAGTTACTCGTTGCGGGACGTGGCAGATACGCAGTATTTT. It codes for CASSYSLRDVADTQYF.